Each of the 8 T cell receptor beta chains below was sequenced from the same sample in a study of CD8 T cells in Susac syndrome. Random hexamers primed reverse transcription of about 0.5 to 1 ug RNA. TCRdb re-analysed the immunoSEQ multiplex PCR reads in MiXCR, keeping a single row per CDR3 protein. The data hold roughly 120,000 distinct CDR3 sequences, with roughly 94% observed a single time. Sequenced input: CD4+ T cells from PBMCs. The source of these receptors is a human donor with multiple sclerosis.

In nucleotides, the CDR3 is TGTGCCAGCACCCCCGGACAGAAAAACACTGAAGCTTTCTTT. Translated, it gives CASTPGQKNTEAFF. V gene TRBV3-1 combines with J gene TRBJ1-1, with a tentative D call TRBD1 (6 bases). Trimming removed 7 bases at V and 2 bases at J, with 14 bases between. The germline CDR1 and CDR2 sequences are LGHDT and YNNKEL (reference sequence). This CDR3 comprises 14 residues.

The rearrangement joins TRBV10-1 to TRBJ1-2; unclear D gene. Trimming stripped 6 bases from V and 8 bases from J, with 10 bases between. The CDR3 consists of 11 residues. CDR1 is WNHNN, CDR2 SYGVQD, per germline (reference sequence). CDR3 sequence reads: CASRKSPGYTF. The CDR3 DNA reads as TGCGCCAGCAGAAAGAGCCCGGGCTACACCTTC.

The CDR3 DNA sequence: TGTGCCAGCGCCTTTCGGACTGAAGCTTTCTTT. Residues: CASAFRTEAFF. The J gene is TRBJ1-1, the V gene TRBV12-3 or TRBV12-4; D is uncertain. The CDR3 runs 11 residues. V gave up 8 bases and J gave up 5 bases, with 9 bases separating them.

The chain joins TRBV9 to TRBJ2-1, with TRBD2 as a possible D gene (6 bases). V was clipped by 2 bases and J by 1 base, with 10 bases between them. Germline V lookup: CDR1 SGDLS, CDR2 YYNGEE. The CDR3 length is 15 residues. The CDR3 nucleotides read TGTGCCAGCAGCGTCGCGGGGCTGTCCTACAATGAGCAGTTCTTC. The encoded protein is CASSVAGLSYNEQFF.

The V and J genes are TRBV23-1 and TRBJ1-4, with D possibly matching TRBD1 (5 bases). TRBV23-1 is designated an ORF whose function remains uncertain. Trimming took 4 bases from V and 1 from J, leaving 7 bases between them. This CDR3 region has 14 residues. Here the CDR3 reads CASSRRGTNEKLFF. The CDR3 DNA is TGCGCCAGCAGTCGTAGGGGAACTAATGAAAAACTGTTTTTT.

The chain joins TRBV7-2 to TRBJ1-1, with a weak D call TRBD1 (5 bases). This CDR3 has 15 amino acids. CDR1 is SGHTA and CDR2 is FQGNSA in the germline V gene. V lost 1 base and J 5 bases, leaving 14 bases between the germline ends. Here the CDR3 DNA reads TGTGCCAGCAGCTTAGTAGCGGGGCAGCAGACTGAAGCTTTCTTT. Its protein is CASSLVAGQQTEAFF.

This clonotype came up once. The CDR3 reads CASSSSGQPEAFF. CDR3 in DNA: TGTGCCAGCAGCTCAAGTGGACAGCCTGAAGCTTTCTTT. The chain employs TRBV7-2 and TRBJ1-1, with a tentative D call TRBD1 (6 bases). With 4 bases removed from V and 6 bases from J, the gap between germline ends came to 12 bases. Germline lookup yields CDR1 SGHTA and CDR2 FQGNSA. The CDR3 covers 13 residues.

The V call is TRBV7-8, the J call TRBJ2-3; D gene uncertain. The CDR3 spans 14 residues. Germline CDR1 SGHVS, CDR2 FQNEAQ. Trimming removed 3 bases at V and 2 bases at J, with 9 bases between. Here the CDR3 DNA reads TGTGCCAGCAGCTTTGAGAGGTACACAGATACGCAGTATTTT. Protein: CASSFERYTDTQYF.